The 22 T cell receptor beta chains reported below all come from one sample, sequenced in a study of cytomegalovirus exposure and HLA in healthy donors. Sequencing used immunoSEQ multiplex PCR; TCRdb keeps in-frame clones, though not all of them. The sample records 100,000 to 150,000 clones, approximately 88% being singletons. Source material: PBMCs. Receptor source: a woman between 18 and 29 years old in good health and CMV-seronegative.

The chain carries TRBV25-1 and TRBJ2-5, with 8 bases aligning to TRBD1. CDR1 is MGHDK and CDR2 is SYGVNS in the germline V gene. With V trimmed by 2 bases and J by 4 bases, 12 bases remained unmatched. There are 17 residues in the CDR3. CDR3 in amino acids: CASSEGGQGFWRETQYF. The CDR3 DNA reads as TGTGCCAGCAGTGAAGGCGGACAGGGATTTTGGAGAGAGACCCAGTACTTC. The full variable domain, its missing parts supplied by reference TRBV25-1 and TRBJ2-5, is EADIYQTPRYLVIGTGKKITLECSQTMGHDKMYWYQQDPGMELHLIHYSYGVNSTEKGDLSSESTVSRIRTEHFPLTLESARPSHTSQYLCASSEGGQGFWRETQYFGPGTRLLVL.

The CDR3 protein is CASSSTSGSYEQYF. The CDR3 DNA reads TGCGCCAGCAGCTCGACTAGCGGGTCCTACGAGCAGTACTTC. The V gene is TRBV5-1, the J gene TRBJ2-7; TRBD2 agrees at 10 bases. Trimming took 3 bases from V and 1 from J; bases not matched to a gene: 1. This CDR3 is built from 14 residues. Germline V lookup: CDR1 SGHRS, CDR2 YFSETQ.

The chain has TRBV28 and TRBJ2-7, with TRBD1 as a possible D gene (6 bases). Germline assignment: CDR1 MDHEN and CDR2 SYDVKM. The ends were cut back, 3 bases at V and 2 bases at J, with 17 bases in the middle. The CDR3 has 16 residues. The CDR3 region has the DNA TGTGCCAGCAGTTTTTATCTCGGGACAAGCACCTACGAGCAGTACTTC. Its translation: CASSFYLGTSTYEQYF. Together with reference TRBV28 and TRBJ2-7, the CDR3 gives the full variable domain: DVKVTQSSRYLVKRTGEKVFLECVQDMDHENMFWYRQDPGLGLRLIYFSYDVKMKEKGDIPEGYSVSREKKERFSLILESASTNQTSMYLCASSFYLGTSTYEQYFGPGTRLTVT.

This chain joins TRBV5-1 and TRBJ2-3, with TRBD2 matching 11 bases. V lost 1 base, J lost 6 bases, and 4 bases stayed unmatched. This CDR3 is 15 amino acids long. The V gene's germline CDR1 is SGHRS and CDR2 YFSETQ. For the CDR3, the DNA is TGCGCCAGCAGCTTGACGGCTAGCGGGAGGGATACGCAGTATTTT. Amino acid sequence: CASSLTASGRDTQYF.

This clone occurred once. The CDR3: CASKTDRGANYGYTF. The CDR3 DNA follows: TGTGCCAGCAAAACTGACAGGGGGGCTAACTATGGCTACACCTTC. The chain joins TRBV28 to TRBJ1-2; 9 nucleotides match TRBD1. The CDR3 length is 15 residues. Germline assignment: CDR1 MDHEN and CDR2 SYDVKM. V dropped 7 bases and J dropped 0; count of bases not matched to a gene: 6.

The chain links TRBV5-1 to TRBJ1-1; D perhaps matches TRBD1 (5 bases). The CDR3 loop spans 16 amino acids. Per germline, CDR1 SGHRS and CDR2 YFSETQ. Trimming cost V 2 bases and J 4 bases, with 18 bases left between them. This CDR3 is CASSLGRDPGTTEAFF. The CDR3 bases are TGCGCCAGCAGCTTAGGGCGGGACCCCGGTACCACTGAAGCTTTCTTT.

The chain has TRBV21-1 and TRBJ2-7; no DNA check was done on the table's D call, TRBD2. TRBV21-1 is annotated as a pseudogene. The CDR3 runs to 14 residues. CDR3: CASSNLNRGDEQYF. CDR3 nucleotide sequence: TGTGCCAGCAGCAATCTAAACCGGGGAGACGAGCAGTACTTC.

In DNA form, the CDR3 reads TGTGCCTGGAGTCTACAGGGATGGATCTCTGGAAACACCATATATTTT. This translates into CAWSLQGWISGNTIYF. The chain has TRBV30 and TRBJ1-3, with D maybe TRBD1 (6 bases). CDR3 length equals 16 residues. From germline, CDR1 is GTSNPN and CDR2 SVGIG (reference sequence). The ends were cut back, 2 bases at V and 0 bases at J, with 14 bases in the middle.

Written as DNA, the CDR3 is TGTGCCAGCACGGACCGGGAGGTGGGGTACGAGCAGTACTTC. This translates into CASTDREVGYEQYF. The chain links TRBV2 to TRBJ2-7; 7 bases agree with TRBD2. The trim removed 7 bases at V and 4 bases at J, leaving 10 bases unmatched. The length of the CDR3 is 14 residues. Germline V CDR1 and CDR2: SNHLY, FYNNEI.

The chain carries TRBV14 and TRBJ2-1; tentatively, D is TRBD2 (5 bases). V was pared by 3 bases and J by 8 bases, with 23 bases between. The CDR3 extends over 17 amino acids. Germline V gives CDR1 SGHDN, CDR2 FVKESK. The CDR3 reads CASSHSLGLAVAHEQFF. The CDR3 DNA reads TGTGCCAGCAGCCACTCTCTGGGCCTAGCAGTGGCCCATGAGCAGTTCTTC.

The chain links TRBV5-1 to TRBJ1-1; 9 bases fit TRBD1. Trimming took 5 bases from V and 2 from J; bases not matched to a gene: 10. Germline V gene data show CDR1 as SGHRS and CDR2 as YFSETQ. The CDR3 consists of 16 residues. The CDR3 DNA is TGCGCCAGCAGGGATTGGGACAGGGAAGGTAACACTGAAGCTTTCTTT. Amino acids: CASRDWDREGNTEAFF.

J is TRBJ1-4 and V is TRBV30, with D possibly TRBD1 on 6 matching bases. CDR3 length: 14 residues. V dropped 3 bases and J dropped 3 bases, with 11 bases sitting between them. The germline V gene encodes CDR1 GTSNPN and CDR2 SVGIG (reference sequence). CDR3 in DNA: TGTGCCTGGAGGGTGACAGGCCCTAATGAAAAACTGTTTTTT. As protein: CAWRVTGPNEKLFF.

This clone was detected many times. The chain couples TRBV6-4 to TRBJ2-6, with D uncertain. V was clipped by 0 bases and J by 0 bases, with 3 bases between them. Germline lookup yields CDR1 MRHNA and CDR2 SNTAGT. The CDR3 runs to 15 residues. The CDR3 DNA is TGTGCCAGCAGTGACTCACACTCTGGGGCCAACGTCCTGACTTTC. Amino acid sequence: CASSDSHSGANVLTF.

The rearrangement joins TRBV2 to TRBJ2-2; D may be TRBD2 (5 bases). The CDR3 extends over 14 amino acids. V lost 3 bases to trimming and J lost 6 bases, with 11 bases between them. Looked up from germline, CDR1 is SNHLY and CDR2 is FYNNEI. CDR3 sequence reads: CASSDGVRSGELFF. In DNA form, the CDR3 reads TGTGCCAGCAGTGACGGGGTTAGGTCCGGGGAGCTGTTTTTT.

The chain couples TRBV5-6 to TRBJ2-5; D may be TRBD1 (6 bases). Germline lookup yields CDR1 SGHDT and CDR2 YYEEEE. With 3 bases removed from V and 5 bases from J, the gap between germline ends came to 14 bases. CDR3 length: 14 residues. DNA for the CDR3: TGTGCCAGCAGCTCCACAGGGCAGGGGGAGACCCAGTACTTC. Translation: CASSSTGQGETQYF.

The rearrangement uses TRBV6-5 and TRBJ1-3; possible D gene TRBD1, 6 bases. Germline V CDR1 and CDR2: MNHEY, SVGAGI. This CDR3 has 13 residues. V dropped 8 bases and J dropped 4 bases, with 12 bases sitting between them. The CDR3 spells CASSLGGGNTIYF. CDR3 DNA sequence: TGTGCCAGCTCCTTAGGGGGAGGAAACACCATATATTTT.

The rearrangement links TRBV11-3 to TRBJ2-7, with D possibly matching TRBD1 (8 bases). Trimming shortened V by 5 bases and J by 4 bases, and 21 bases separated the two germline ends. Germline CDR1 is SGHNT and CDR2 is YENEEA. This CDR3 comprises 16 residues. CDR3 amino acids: CASSPRTGRGDYEQYF. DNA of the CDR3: TGTGCCAGCAGCCCGCGGACAGGGAGGGGGGATTACGAGCAGTACTTC.

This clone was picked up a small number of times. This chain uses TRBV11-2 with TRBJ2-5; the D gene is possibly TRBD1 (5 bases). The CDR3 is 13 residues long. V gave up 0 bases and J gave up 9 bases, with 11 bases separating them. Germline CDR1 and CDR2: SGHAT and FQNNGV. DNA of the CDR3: TGTGCCAGCAGCTTAGATAGGACACGGGCCCAGTACTTC. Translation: CASSLDRTRAQYF.

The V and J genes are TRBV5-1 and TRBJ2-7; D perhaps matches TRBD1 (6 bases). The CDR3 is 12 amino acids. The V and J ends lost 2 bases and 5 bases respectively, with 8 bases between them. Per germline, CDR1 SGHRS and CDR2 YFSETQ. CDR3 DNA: TGCGCCAGCAGCTTCAACAGGGACGAGCAGTACTTC. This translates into CASSFNRDEQYF.

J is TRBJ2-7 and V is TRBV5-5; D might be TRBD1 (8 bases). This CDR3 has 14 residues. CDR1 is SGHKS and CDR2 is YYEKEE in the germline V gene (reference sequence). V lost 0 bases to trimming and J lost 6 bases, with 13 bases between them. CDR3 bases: TGTGCCAGCAGCTTGGAGGACAGGGAGGGCGAGCAGTACTTC. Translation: CASSLEDREGEQYF.

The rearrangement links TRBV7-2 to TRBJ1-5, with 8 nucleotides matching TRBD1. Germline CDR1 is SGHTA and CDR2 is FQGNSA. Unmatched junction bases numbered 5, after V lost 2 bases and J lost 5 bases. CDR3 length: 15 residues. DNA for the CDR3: TGTGCCAGCAGCTTATCAGGGGGCGGTTATCAGCCCCAGCATTTT. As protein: CASSLSGGGYQPQHF.

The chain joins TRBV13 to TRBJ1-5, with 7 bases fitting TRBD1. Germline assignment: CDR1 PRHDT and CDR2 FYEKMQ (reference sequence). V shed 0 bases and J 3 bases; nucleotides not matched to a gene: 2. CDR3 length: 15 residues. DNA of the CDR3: TGTGCCAGCAGCTTAGGGGGACAGTTCAATCAGCCCCAGCATTTT. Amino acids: CASSLGGQFNQPQHF.